This record covers a single T cell receptor (beta chain). CDR1 is SNHLY, CDR2 FYNNEI, per germline. Deletions cut 5 bases from V and 3 bases from J, with 17 bases between. CDR3 length: 15 amino acids. Clones were read by immunoSEQ multiplex PCR, and TCRdb kept only the in-frame ones, dropping some. This sample yields 40,000 to 50,000 clones, of which 94% are seen a single time; around 0.34% belongs to the top ten. This sample stems from a study of T cell changes during pregnancy in multiple sclerosis. The chain links TRBV2 to TRBJ2-7, with a weak D call TRBD2 (5 bases). Sequencing used CD4+ T cells from peripheral blood mononuclear cells, obtained in the third trimester of pregnancy. The sequence came from a female donor with multiple sclerosis, enrolled in a pregnancy study. CDR3 in amino acids: CASSTPRERIYEQYF. The CDR3 DNA reads TGTGCCAGCAGTACCCCCCGGGAAAGAATCTACGAGCAGTACTTC. Together with reference TRBV2 and TRBJ2-7, the CDR3 gives the full variable domain: EPEVTQTPSHQVTQMGQEVILRCVPISNHLYFYWYRQILGQKVEFLVSFYNNEISEKSEIFDDQFSVERPDGSNFTLKIRSTKLEDSAMYFCASSTPRERIYEQYFGPGTRLTVT.